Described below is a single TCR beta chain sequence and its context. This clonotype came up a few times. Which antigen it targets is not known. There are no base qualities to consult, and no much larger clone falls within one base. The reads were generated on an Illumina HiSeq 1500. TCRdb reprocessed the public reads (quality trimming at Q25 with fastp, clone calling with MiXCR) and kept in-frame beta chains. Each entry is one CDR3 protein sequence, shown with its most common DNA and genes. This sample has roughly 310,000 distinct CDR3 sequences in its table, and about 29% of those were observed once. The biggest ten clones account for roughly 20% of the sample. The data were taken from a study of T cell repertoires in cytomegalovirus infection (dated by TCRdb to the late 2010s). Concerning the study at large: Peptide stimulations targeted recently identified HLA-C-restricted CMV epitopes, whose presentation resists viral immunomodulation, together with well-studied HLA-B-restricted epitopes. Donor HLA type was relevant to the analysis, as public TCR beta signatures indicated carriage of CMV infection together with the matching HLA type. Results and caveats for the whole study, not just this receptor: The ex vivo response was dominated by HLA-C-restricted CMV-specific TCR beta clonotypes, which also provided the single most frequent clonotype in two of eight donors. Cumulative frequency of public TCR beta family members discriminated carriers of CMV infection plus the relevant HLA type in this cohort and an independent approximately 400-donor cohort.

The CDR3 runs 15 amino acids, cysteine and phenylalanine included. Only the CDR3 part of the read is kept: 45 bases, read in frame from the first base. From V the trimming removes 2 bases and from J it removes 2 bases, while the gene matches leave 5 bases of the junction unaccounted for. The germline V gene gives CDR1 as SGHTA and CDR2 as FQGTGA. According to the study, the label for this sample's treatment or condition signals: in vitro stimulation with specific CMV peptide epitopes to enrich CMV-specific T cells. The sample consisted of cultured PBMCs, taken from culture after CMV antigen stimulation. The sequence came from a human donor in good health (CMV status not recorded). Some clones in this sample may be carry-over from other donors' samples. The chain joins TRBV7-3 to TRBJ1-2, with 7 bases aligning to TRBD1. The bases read TGTGCCAGCAGCTTAGAAGGGACAGTCAACTATGGCTACACCTTC. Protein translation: CASSLEGTVNYGYTF.